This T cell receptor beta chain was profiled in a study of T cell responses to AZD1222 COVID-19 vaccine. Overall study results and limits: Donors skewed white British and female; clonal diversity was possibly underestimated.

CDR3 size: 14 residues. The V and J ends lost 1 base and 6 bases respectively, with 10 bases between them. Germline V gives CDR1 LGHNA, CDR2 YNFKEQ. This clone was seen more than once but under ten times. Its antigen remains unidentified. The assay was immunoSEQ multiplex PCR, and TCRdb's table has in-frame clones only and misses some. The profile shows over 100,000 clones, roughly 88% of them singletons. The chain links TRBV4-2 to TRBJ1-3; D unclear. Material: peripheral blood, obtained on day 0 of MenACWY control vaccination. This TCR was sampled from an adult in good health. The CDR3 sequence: CASSQARLENTIYF. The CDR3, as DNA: TGTGCCAGCAGCCAAGCCAGGCTGGAAAACACCATATATTTT.